Shown below are 30 T cell receptor beta chains from a single sample sequenced in a study of metastatic and nonmetastatic thyroid tumors. Patients underwent thyroid surgery, and none had received any treatment before it. TCRdb recomputed clones from the PCR reads via MiXCR. The sample has roughly 89,000 clones, about an eighth seen once; the top ten hold over 7%. Sequencing used tumor tissue. All receptors come from a female donor with papillary thyroid cancer or a benign thyroid nodule (not recorded which). Some clones in this sample may be carry-over from other donors' samples.

In this sample, this clone turned up many times. This chain joins TRBV4-2 and TRBJ2-5; 13 bases align to TRBD2. The CDR3 length is 15 residues. CDR1 is LGHNA, CDR2 YNFKEQ, per germline. The J segment lost 3 bases and the V segment lost 3 bases, leaving 1 base of the junction unmatched. The CDR3 reads CASSHTSGREETQYF. Here the CDR3 DNA reads TGTGCCAGCAGCCATACTAGCGGGAGGGAAGAGACCCAGTACTTC.

This clone has ten or more counts. The chain has TRBV20-1 and TRBJ1-2; D possibly corresponds to TRBD1 (5 bases). The length of the CDR3 is 13 residues. Germline V gene lookup returns CDR1 DFQATT and CDR2 SNEGSKA (reference sequence). V lost 5 bases to trimming and J lost 6 bases, with 16 bases between them. In DNA form, the CDR3 reads TGCAGTGCTGATCGACTGGGGGGACATGGCTACACCTTC. Residues: CSADRLGGHGYTF.

The chain couples TRBV6-1 to TRBJ1-5; D perhaps matches TRBD1 (5 bases). The tail of the sequence fits TRBJ2-3 better, so the J call may be wrong. Looked up from germline, CDR1 is MNHNS and CDR2 is SASEGT. There are 14 residues in the CDR3. The CDR3 DNA reads TGTGCCAGCAGTGCCAGGGAAAGCAATCAGCCCCAGTATTTT. Translating it yields CASSARESNQPQYF.

This clone has ten or more counts. V gene TRBV15 combines with J gene TRBJ1-6; no reliable D call. Looked up from germline, CDR1 is LNHNV and CDR2 is YYDKDF (reference sequence). Trimming took 8 bases from V and 3 from J, leaving 5 bases between them. The CDR3 is 12 residues long. The chain's CDR3 is CATRRYNSPLHF. The CDR3 DNA follows: TGTGCCACCCGGCGCTATAATTCACCCCTCCACTTT.

Turning to this clone: A much larger clone differs from this one at a single base, so this may be a read error. This chain joins TRBV15 and TRBJ2-5; 9 bases map to TRBD1. CDR1 and CDR2 (germline): LNHNV, YYDKDF (reference sequence). V shed 5 bases, J shed 2 bases, and the junction held 6 bases outside the gene matches. The CDR3 is made up of 15 amino acids. The CDR3 loop is CATSLRDRVQETQYF. The CDR3, as DNA: TGTGCCACCAGCCTCCGGGACAGGGTACAAGAGACCCAGTACTTC.

This clone was observed a handful of times. A read error is possible here, since a much larger clone lies one base away. The V and J genes are TRBV30 and TRBJ1-2, with no clear D. The length of the CDR3 is 10 residues. V was cut by 8 bases and J by 8 bases, with 12 bases left in between. Germline CDR1 is GTSNPN and CDR2 is SVGIG (reference sequence). The CDR3 DNA reads as TGTGCCGTCCTCTCTGGGGGCTACACCTTC. This translates into CAVLSGGYTF.

This clone has a count of ten or more. The chain has TRBV29-1 and TRBJ2-5; 10 bases are a match to TRBD2. The CDR3 is made up of 12 amino acids. Germline CDR1 SQVTM, CDR2 ANQGSEA. V shed 5 bases and J 5 bases; nucleotides not matched to a gene: 2. For the CDR3, the DNA is TGCAGCGTTACAGCGGGGGGGGAGACCCAGTACTTC. Amino acid sequence: CSVTAGGETQYF.

As for this clone: Just one base apart from a much larger clone, this may be a read error. V is TRBV13 and J is TRBJ2-3; D tentatively fits TRBD1 or TRBD2 (5 bases each). The length of the CDR3 is 15 residues. V was trimmed by 3 bases and J by 6 bases, leaving 16 bases between them. The germline CDR1 and CDR2 sequences are PRHDT and FYEKMQ (reference sequence). The chain's CDR3 is CASSFPAGPGDTQYF. The CDR3, as DNA: TGTGCCAGCAGCTTTCCGGCAGGGCCGGGGGATACGCAGTATTTT. The variable domain in full, completed from reference TRBV13 and TRBJ2-3, reads AAGVIQSPRHLIKEKRETATLKCYPIPRHDTVYWYQQGPGQDPQFLISFYEKMQSDKGSIPDRFSAQQFSDYHSELNMSSLELGDSALYFCASSFPAGPGDTQYFGPGTRLTVL.

Judged by abundance, this clone is medium-sized. This chain uses TRBV20-1 with TRBJ2-7; D possibly corresponds to TRBD2 (6 bases). The germline V gene has CDR1 DFQATT and CDR2 SNEGSKA (reference sequence). The CDR3 totals 16 residues. Trimming removed 5 bases at V and 0 bases at J, with 20 bases between. The CDR3 sequence: CSAPAGGRGFSYEQYF. CDR3 sequence (DNA): TGCAGTGCTCCGGCCGGGGGTCGGGGGTTCTCCTACGAGCAGTACTTC.

This clone was counted many times. V is TRBV20-1 and J is TRBJ2-5; D possibly corresponds to TRBD2 (5 bases). CDR1 is DFQATT and CDR2 is SNEGSKA in the germline V gene (reference sequence). V was trimmed by 5 bases and J by 4 bases, leaving 14 bases between them. This CDR3 has 13 residues. The CDR3: CSAPRARAETQYF. The CDR3 nucleotides are TGCAGTGCTCCGAGGGCTCGGGCAGAGACCCAGTACTTC.

Regarding this clone: This may be a read error, as it is one base from a much larger clone. The CDR3 protein is CATGAGSNQPQHF. The CDR3 nucleotides read TGTGCCACCGGGGCGGGTAGCAATCAGCCCCAGCATTTT. The chain combines TRBV19 with TRBJ1-5; a possible D gene is TRBD1 (5 bases). Germline V CDR1 and CDR2: LNHDA, SQIVND (reference sequence). The ends were cut back, 10 bases at V and 0 bases at J, with 10 bases in the middle. The CDR3 contains 13 residues.

This clone occurred a few times. A clone one base away is much larger, so this may be a read error. This chain joins TRBV12-5 and TRBJ1-1, with D uncertain. V lost 8 bases and J lost 5, with 6 bases in between. Germline values: CDR1 LGHNT, CDR2 FRNRAP. The CDR3 spans 10 residues. The CDR3 DNA reads TGTGCTAGTACCCGGACTGAAGCTTTCTTT. The encoded protein is CASTRTEAFF.

Comment on this clone: With a much larger clone just one base away, this may be a read error. The rearrangement links TRBV29-1 to TRBJ1-2; D remains ambiguous. Germline lookup yields CDR1 SQVTM and CDR2 ANQGSEA. The CDR3 sequence is 13 residues long. This CDR3 is CSVDNPHTDGHTF. The CDR3 nucleotides read TGCAGCGTTGATAATCCCCATACCGATGGCCACACCTTC.

This clone occurred many times. The genes are TRBV28 and TRBJ2-7; 8 bases are shared with TRBD1. From germline, CDR1 is MDHEN and CDR2 SYDVKM. The CDR3 has 15 residues. J gave up 1 base and V 6 bases, and 8 bases lay outside the gene matches. This CDR3 reads CASRRQGWGSYEQYF. CDR3 bases: TGTGCCAGCAGACGACAGGGGTGGGGTTCCTACGAGCAGTACTTC.

There are many counts of this clone. The chain combines TRBV12-3 or TRBV12-4 with TRBJ2-7, with D tentatively TRBD1 (5 bases). Trimming stripped 4 bases from V and 7 bases from J, with 14 bases between. The CDR3 is made up of 13 amino acids. The CDR3 sequence is CASSSGMRGEQYF. The CDR3, as DNA: TGTGCCAGCAGTTCAGGGATGCGTGGTGAGCAGTACTTC.

Only a few counts were recorded for this clone. CDR3 nucleotides: TGTGCCAGCAGCCAAACGGCGCAGAGGGGACTAGCGGGACGCTTCACAGATACGCAGTATTTT. Its protein is CASSQTAQRGLAGRFTDTQYF. The chain combines TRBV4-2 with TRBJ2-3, with 13 bases matching TRBD2. V trimming: 2 bases; J trimming: 2 bases; junction bases outside the gene matches: 16. This CDR3 has 21 residues. Per germline, CDR1 LGHNA and CDR2 YNFKEQ.

Ten or more counts support this clone. The V call is TRBV11-3, the J call TRBJ2-2; 10 bases agree with TRBD2. The CDR3 spans 15 residues. The V and J ends lost 6 bases and 7 bases, in that order; junction bases with no gene match: 8. CDR1 and CDR2 (germline): SGHNT, YENEEA. CDR3 amino acids: CASSPPSGRRGELFF. The CDR3 coding sequence is TGTGCCAGCAGTCCACCTAGCGGGAGACGCGGGGAGCTGTTTTTT.

This chain connects TRBV20-1 to TRBJ1-1; D is undetermined. The CDR3 totals 14 residues. CDR1 and CDR2 from the germline V gene are DFQATT and SNEGSKA (reference sequence). V was pared by 7 bases and J by 1 base, with 16 bases between. The CDR3 is CSDSSGNKNTEAFF. The CDR3 nucleotides are TGCAGTGATAGTTCGGGAAACAAGAACACTGAAGCTTTCTTT.

This clone was found many times. This chain connects TRBV20-1 to TRBJ1-6; D unresolved. Germline V CDR1 and CDR2: DFQATT, SNEGSKA (reference sequence). The CDR3 has 14 residues. The V end was cut by 0 bases, the J end by 8 bases, with 11 bases between. The CDR3 bases are TGCAGTGCTAGAGATCTCACAGAACATTCACCCCTCCACTTT. Amino acids: CSARDLTEHSPLHF.

The sample holds many counts of this clone. The CDR3 DNA reads as TGCAGCGCTCGCCCTAGCGGGAGGCCCCCCTCCTACGAGCAGTACTTC. It is translated as CSARPSGRPPSYEQYF. The chain joins TRBV29-1 to TRBJ2-7, with 11 bases that match TRBD2. The CDR3 contains 16 residues. The germline V gene has CDR1 SQVTM and CDR2 ANQGSEA. J lost 0 bases, V lost 7 bases, and 11 bases had no gene match.

This clone was seen ten or more times. V is TRBV11-2 and J is TRBJ1-2; no firm D call. Deletions cut 4 bases from V and 8 bases from J, with 14 bases between. Germline CDR1 SGHAT, CDR2 FQNNGV. CDR3 size: 13 residues. The CDR3 DNA sequence: TGTGCCAGCAGCTGGCAGGAGGGTAGGGGCTACACCTTC. Translated: CASSWQEGRGYTF.

On this clone: Possible read error: a much larger clone is one base away. The V call is TRBV11-2, the J call TRBJ1-4; a possible D gene is TRBD1 (5 bases). CDR1 is SGHAT and CDR2 is FQNNGV in the germline V gene. There are 15 residues in the CDR3. The CDR3 DNA reads as TGTGCCAGCAGCTCCGGGTGGGGCTATAATGAAAGACTGTTTTTT. Protein sequence: CASSSGWGYNERLFF. The variable domain in full, completed from reference TRBV11-2 and TRBJ1-4, reads EAGVAQSPRYKIIEKRQSVAFWCNPISGHATLYWYQQILGQGPKLLIQFQNNGVVDDSQLPKDRFSAERLKGVDSTLKIQPAKLEDSAVYLCASSSGWGYNERLFFGSGTQLSVL.

This clone was detected only a few times. With a much larger clone just one base away, this may be a read error. The chain uses TRBV27 and TRBJ1-4; D unresolved. V lost 4 bases and J lost 0, with 12 bases in between. Germline lookup yields CDR1 MNHEY and CDR2 SMNVEV (reference sequence). The CDR3 has 16 residues. CDR3 loop: CASSSRRSSTNEKLFF. CDR3 in DNA: TGTGCCAGCAGTTCCCGGAGGTCTTCAACTAATGAAAAACTGTTTTTT.

This clone appeared many times. The rearrangement uses TRBV6-1 and TRBJ1-2; TRBD1 matches 8 bases. V lost 0 bases and J lost 4; bases outside the gene matches: 7. Germline V lookup: CDR1 MNHNS, CDR2 SASEGT. The CDR3 has 16 amino acids. Written as DNA, the CDR3 is TGTGCCAGCAGTGAAGCGCCGGGACAGGCCCGCTATGGCTACACCTTC. Amino acids: CASSEAPGQARYGYTF.

The V call is TRBV20-1, the J call TRBJ1-5; TRBD1 aligns across 9 bases. V gave up 5 bases and J gave up 6 bases; unmatched junction bases: 11. CDR3 length: 15 amino acids. Per germline, CDR1 DFQATT and CDR2 SNEGSKA (reference sequence). CDR3 nucleotides: TGCAGTGCTCCCAGGACAGGGGTCTTCGGTCAGCCCCAGCATTTT. The encoded protein is CSAPRTGVFGQPQHF.

Worth noting for this clone: The CDR3 end shows no conserved phenylalanine or tryptophan, and so a read error is likely. The rearrangement uses TRBV3-1 and TRBJ1-4, with a weak D call TRBD1 (6 bases). The length of the CDR3 is 14 residues. Germline-derived CDR1 and CDR2 are LGHDT and YNNKEL (reference sequence). V lost 4 bases and J lost 8, with 14 bases in between. Here the CDR3 reads CASSPTGLNEKLFL. CDR3 DNA sequence: TGTGCCAGCAGCCCTACAGGGTTGAACGAAAAACTGTTTCTT.

In this sample, this clone turned up many times. The genes are TRBV28 and TRBJ1-2; maybe TRBD1 (5 bases). The germline V gene has CDR1 MDHEN and CDR2 SYDVKM. V lost 5 bases to trimming and J lost 5 bases, with 12 bases between them. There are 13 residues in the CDR3. The CDR3 region is CASSQNGAYGYTF. CDR3 bases: TGTGCCAGCAGTCAAAATGGGGCATATGGCTACACCTTC.

This clone has ten or more counts. V and J are TRBV6-1 and TRBJ1-4; 9 bases are a match to TRBD1. The J segment lost 6 bases and the V segment lost 8 bases, leaving 7 bases of the junction unmatched. The CDR3 runs 14 residues. The germline CDR1 and CDR2 sequences are MNHNS and SASEGT. The CDR3 loop reads CASLERTGDEKLFF. The DNA of the CDR3 is TGTGCCAGCCTTGAACGGACAGGGGATGAAAAACTGTTTTTT.

This clone was recorded many times. The chain is built from TRBV6-2 or TRBV6-3 and TRBJ2-3; D is ambiguous. Looked up from germline, CDR1 is MNHEY and CDR2 is SVGEGT. Trimming left V 2 bases short and J 0 bases short, with 3 bases between. This CDR3 has 13 amino acids. For the CDR3, the DNA is TGTGCCAGCAGTTACGACAGCACAGATACGCAGTATTTT. It yields the protein CASSYDSTDTQYF.

This clone occurred many times. CDR3 amino acids: CAISAENYGYTF. CDR3 nucleotides: TGTGCCATCAGTGCCGAAAACTATGGCTACACCTTC. This rearrangement joins TRBV10-3 to TRBJ1-2; D unresolved. The length of the CDR3 is 12 residues. Germline V gives CDR1 ENHRY, CDR2 SYGVKD. Trimming shortened V by 4 bases and J by 2 bases, and 5 bases separated the two germline ends.